These 24 T cell receptor beta chains were sequenced from one sample in a study of control samples from healthy donors and cancer patients. Assay used: immunoSEQ multiplex PCR; TCRdb lists only in-frame clones, some missing. Of 50,000 to 70,000 clones listed, approximately 86% are singletons. The source material was blood. These receptors originate from a man aged 50-60 years in good health.

The V and J genes are TRBV28 and TRBJ2-4; D is undetermined. Germline-derived CDR1 and CDR2 are MDHEN and SYDVKM. This CDR3 region has 16 residues. V dropped 3 bases and J dropped 0 bases, with 12 bases sitting between them. The CDR3 DNA follows: TGTGCCAGCAGTTTTGGAGATGTTATAGCCAAAAACATTCAGTACTTC. It encodes CASSFGDVIAKNIQYF.

The gene calls are TRBV11-3 and TRBJ2-3; D unclear. This CDR3 is 13 amino acids long. Trimming pared 10 bases from V and 0 bases from J, leaving 11 bases between. Germline V gene data show CDR1 as SGHNT and CDR2 as YENEEA. CDR3 DNA: TGTGCCATCCAGACCAGTAGCACAGATACGCAGTATTTT. Protein: CAIQTSSTDTQYF. Full variable domain (rest looked up from reference TRBV11-3 and TRBJ2-3): EAGVVQSPRYKIIEKKQPVAFWCNPISGHNTLYWYLQNLGQGPELLIRYENEEAVDDSQLPKDRFSAERLKGVDSTLKIQPAELGDSAVYLCAIQTSSTDTQYFGPGTRLTVL.

The chain employs TRBV7-3 and TRBJ2-1; a weak D match, TRBD2 (6 bases). The CDR3 has 14 amino acids. Between the trimmed V and J ends, which lost 2 bases and 4 bases, there was a span of 9 bases. CDR1 is SGHTA, CDR2 FQGTGA, per germline. DNA of the CDR3: TGTGCCAGCAGCTTACCGGGAGAGTACAATGAGCAGTTCTTC. Amino acids: CASSLPGEYNEQFF.

This clone has just a few counts. The chain employs TRBV5-1 and TRBJ2-2, with D perhaps TRBD1 (6 bases). The CDR3 contains 15 residues. Germline CDR1 and CDR2: SGHRS and YFSETQ. The V end was cut by 2 bases, the J end by 2 bases, with 10 bases between. This CDR3 reads CASSLGQKNTGELFF. The CDR3 coding sequence is TGCGCCAGCAGCTTAGGACAGAAAAACACCGGGGAGCTGTTTTTT.

The V and J genes are TRBV10-2 and TRBJ1-6; D may be TRBD1 (6 bases). This CDR3 has 15 residues. V was shortened by 6 bases and J by 7 bases, with 16 bases between the two germline ends. Germline assignment: CDR1 WSHSY and CDR2 SAAADI. In nucleotides, the CDR3 is TGCGCCAGCAGGAGGGCAGGGGTGGGGAATTCACCCCTCCACTTT. Its translation is CASRRAGVGNSPLHF.

The gene calls are TRBV27 and TRBJ2-2; D is undetermined. Germline loops: CDR1 MNHEY, CDR2 SMNVEV (reference sequence). The CDR3 totals 14 residues. Deletions cut 0 bases from V and 6 bases from J, with 8 bases between. The CDR3, as DNA: TGTGCCAGCAGTTTATCCGATAGGGCCGGGGAGCTGTTTTTT. Its protein is CASSLSDRAGELFF.

V usage is TRBV28 and J usage is TRBJ2-3; TRBD2 matches at 13 bases. This CDR3 spans 16 amino acids. CDR1 is MDHEN and CDR2 is SYDVKM in the germline V gene. Losses at the gene ends were 5 bases for V and 0 bases for J; bases not matched to a gene: 2. CDR3 bases: TGTGCCAGCAGTCCGGGACTAGCGGGAAGCACAGATACGCAGTATTTT. Residues: CASSPGLAGSTDTQYF.

V is TRBV9 and J is TRBJ1-2; D is perhaps TRBD1 (5 bases). V gave up 1 base and J gave up 4 bases, with 11 bases separating them. CDR3 length: 14 amino acids. The germline gives CDR1 SGDLS, CDR2 YYNGEE. The CDR3 nucleotides read TGTGCCAGCAGCGTAATCGAGGGGAGCTATGGCTACACCTTC. The encoded protein is CASSVIEGSYGYTF.

The chain combines TRBV4-2 with TRBJ1-2; perhaps TRBD1 as D (5 bases). V was pared by 2 bases and J by 0 bases, with 10 bases between. This CDR3 contains 15 residues. The germline V gene has CDR1 LGHNA and CDR2 YNFKEQ. CDR3 residues: CASSQQGGTNYGYTF. In DNA form, the CDR3 reads TGTGCCAGCAGCCAACAGGGCGGCACTAACTATGGCTACACCTTC.

The gene calls are TRBV7-8 and TRBJ2-7, with D hard to call. Germline CDR1 is SGHVS and CDR2 is FQNEAQ. CDR3 length: 16 residues. Trimming left V 1 base short and J 0 bases short, with 13 bases between. CDR3: CASSLEGGRFSYEQYF. The CDR3 DNA is TGTGCCAGCAGCTTAGAAGGCGGCAGGTTCTCCTACGAGCAGTACTTC.

The chain's CDR3 is CASSAGMGPAYSGANVLTF. The CDR3 DNA sequence: TGCGCCAGCAGCGCAGGGATGGGGCCGGCTTACTCTGGGGCCAACGTCCTGACTTTC. The chain has TRBV5-1 and TRBJ2-6; D is possibly TRBD1 (5 bases). The CDR3 runs 19 residues. V shed 4 bases and J shed 0 bases, with 20 bases lying between them. Germline CDR1 SGHRS, CDR2 YFSETQ.

V gene TRBV19 combines with J gene TRBJ2-3; D is uncertain. This CDR3 has 13 amino acids. Germline values: CDR1 LNHDA, CDR2 SQIVND (reference sequence). V gave up 7 bases and J gave up 3 bases, with 11 bases separating them. The CDR3 here is CASIGGFTDTQYF. The DNA for the CDR3 is TGTGCCAGTATAGGTGGATTTACAGATACGCAGTATTTT.

The V gene is TRBV18, the J gene TRBJ1-6, with D possibly TRBD1 on 5 matching bases. V lost 2 bases, J lost 10 bases, and 15 bases lay in between. The CDR3 contains 15 residues. Germline V gene sequence: CDR1 KGHSH, CDR2 LQKENI. CDR3 in amino acids: CASSPGSIRGSPLHF. The CDR3 nucleotides read TGTGCCAGCTCACCAGGCTCCATCCGGGGCTCACCCCTCCACTTT.

This clone rates as medium-sized. The chain is built from TRBV6-2 or TRBV6-3 and TRBJ2-7, with 9 bases that match TRBD2. The CDR3 consists of 15 residues. Germline lookup yields CDR1 MNHEY and CDR2 SVGEGT. V lost 0 bases, J lost 2 bases, and 2 bases stayed unmatched. The CDR3, as DNA: TGTGCCAGCAGTTACTCTGGCGGGAGGGCCTACGAGCAGTACTTC. Its translation: CASSYSGGRAYEQYF.

V is TRBV4-3 and J is TRBJ2-7; 7 bases fit TRBD2. This CDR3 comprises 15 residues. Trimming removed 5 bases from V and 6 bases from J; junction bases left unmatched: 13. CDR1 and CDR2 (germline): LGHNA, YSLEER. This CDR3 reads CASSKGTTFLGEQYF. The CDR3 bases are TGCGCCAGCAGCAAGGGGACTACCTTTCTAGGCGAGCAGTACTTC.

The chain employs TRBV29-1 and TRBJ1-1; 9 bases are a match to TRBD1. Germline V gene data show CDR1 as SQVTM and CDR2 as ANQGSEA. The junction had 6 bases not matched to a gene; V was cut back by 7 bases and J by 9 bases. The length of the CDR3 is 11 residues. The CDR3 spells CSAQGQGKAFF. CDR3 DNA: TGCAGCGCCCAAGGACAGGGGAAAGCTTTCTTT.

The CDR3 coding sequence is TGTGCCAGCAGCCAAGCGGTGGGAGGGTTTACGCAGTATTTT. It is translated as CASSQAVGGFTQYF. V is TRBV14 and J is TRBJ2-3, with 7 positions matching TRBD2. V dropped 1 base and J dropped 8; count of bases not matched to a gene: 6. The CDR3 is 14 amino acids. Looked up from germline, CDR1 is SGHDN and CDR2 is FVKESK.

This clone is a singleton in its sample. This chain links TRBV5-1 with TRBJ1-1; TRBD1 matches at 7 bases. Trimming at V came to 5 bases and at J to 4 bases, leaving 8 bases not matched to a gene. Germline assignment: CDR1 SGHRS and CDR2 YFSETQ. The CDR3 contains 14 residues. The CDR3 sequence is CASSEGARGTEAFF. The DNA for the CDR3 is TGCGCCAGCAGTGAGGGGGCTCGGGGCACTGAAGCTTTCTTT.

This clone has just a few counts. V gene TRBV3-1 (or the pseudogene TRBV3-2) combines with J gene TRBJ2-6; possibly TRBD1 for D (6 bases). The CDR3 sequence is 18 residues long. V was clipped by 7 bases and J by 2 bases, with 21 bases between them. Germline-derived CDR1 and CDR2 are LGHDT and YNNKEL (reference sequence). For the CDR3, the DNA is TGTGCCAGCACCTCTACGGCTGGGGGCCTCGCTGGGGCCAACGTCCTGACTTTC. It is translated as CASTSTAGGLAGANVLTF.

This chain connects TRBV5-6 to TRBJ2-1; TRBD2 matches 9 bases. Trimming at V came to 0 bases and at J to 1 base, leaving 2 bases not matched to a gene. There are 16 residues in the CDR3. Germline CDR1 SGHDT, CDR2 YYEEEE. CDR3: CASSLAGLASYNEQFF. The CDR3 DNA is TGTGCCAGCAGCTTGGCAGGACTAGCGTCCTACAATGAGCAGTTCTTC.

Remarks on this clone: Other DNA sequences of this sample code for an identical CDR3. This chain uses TRBV5-8 with TRBJ2-3; unclear D gene. The V end lost 1 base, the J end lost 4 bases, and 4 bases lay between the germline ends. CDR3 length: 12 residues. CDR1 and CDR2 (germline): SGHTS, YDEGEE. Written as DNA, the CDR3 is TGTGCCAGCAGCTTGCGGGCAGATACGCAGTATTTT. Amino acids: CASSLRADTQYF.

The gene calls are TRBV5-6 and TRBJ1-2; D is possibly TRBD1 (6 bases). Trimming stripped 1 base from V and 7 bases from J, with 8 bases between. CDR3 size: 12 residues. CDR1 is SGHDT, CDR2 YYEEEE, per germline. The CDR3 spells CASSLTGSGYTF. CDR3 in DNA: TGTGCCAGCAGCTTGACAGGGTCTGGCTACACCTTC.

The chain links TRBV7-9 to TRBJ2-5, with D perhaps matching TRBD1 (5 bases). The germline V gene has CDR1 SEHNR and CDR2 FQNEAQ (reference sequence). V dropped 1 base and J dropped 1 base, with 7 bases sitting between them. CDR3 length: 14 amino acids. The DNA for the CDR3 is TGTGCCAGCAGCTTAGAGGACATCCAAGAGACCCAGTACTTC. As protein: CASSLEDIQETQYF.

The chain has TRBV28 and TRBJ1-2; TRBD1 aligns across 10 bases. V shed 6 bases, J shed 6 bases, and the junction held 16 bases outside the gene matches. The CDR3 length is 17 residues. From germline, CDR1 is MDHEN and CDR2 SYDVKM. The CDR3 sequence is CASSRRMGLTGGNGYTF. CDR3 coding DNA: TGTGCCAGCAGCCGGAGGATGGGGCTGACAGGGGGCAATGGCTACACCTTC.